This T cell receptor beta chain was sequenced for a study of cytomegalovirus exposure and HLA in healthy donors. Study outcomes and limitations: Three of the chains that were CMV-associated were confirmed in vitro to be specific for CMV antigens. Researchers catalogued some 160 TCR beta chains as cytomegalovirus-associated.

Generated by immunoSEQ multiplex PCR, the TCRdb table keeps only in-frame clones and is missing some. The sample has about 250,000 clones, about 88% seen once. This clone was detected only once. Antigen unknown. A read error may account for a junction end that differs from germline. This clonotype was sampled from a man aged 18 to 29 in good health and CMV-seropositive. The sequenced sample was PBMCs.

This CDR3 is CASSHDGTGGLF. CDR3 DNA: TGTGCCAGCTCACACGATGGGACAGGGGGCCTCTTC. The chain carries TRBV18 and TRBJ2-4, with TRBD1 identical over 12 bases. The CDR3 sequence is 12 residues long. Germline CDR1 KGHSH, CDR2 LQKENI. Using reference TRBV18 and TRBJ2-4 for the parts outside the CDR3, the full variable domain is NAGVMQNPRHLVRRRGQEARLRCSPMKGHSHVYWYRQLPEEGLKFMVYLQKENIIDESGMPKERFSAEFPKEGPSILRIQQVVRGDSAAYFCASSHDGTGGLFGAGTRLSVL.